The 19 T cell receptor beta chains reported below all come from one sample, sequenced in a study of regulatory T cells in long-lasting Graves disease. Libraries of TCR beta came from iRepertoire HTBI primers plus Arm-PCR of CDR3 regions. TCRdb called the multiplex PCR reads again in MiXCR, with one record for every CDR3 protein. Of hundreds of thousands of distinct CDR3 sequences listed, about 16% are singletons. Time point meaning: newly diagnosed GD, antithyroid drugs for less than 3 months. Extracted RNA from PBMCs served as the source of the TCR library. These data also formed part of another study, on T cells in Graves' hyperthyroidism and ophthalmopathy.

The sample in question was peripheral blood mononuclear cells (PBMCs), obtained at new diagnosis, from a patient treated with antithyroid drugs. These receptors all stem from a woman aged 35-65 years with Graves disease.

In its sample, this clonotype was seen a few times. The chain uses TRBV6-1 and TRBJ2-4, with D hard to call. Germline loops: CDR1 MNHNS, CDR2 SASEGT. V was clipped by 0 bases and J by 0 bases, with 12 bases between them. The CDR3 extends over 17 amino acids. The CDR3 DNA is TGTGCCAGCAGTGAAGCGAATAGGCGAGTAGCCAAAAACATTCAGTACTTC. This translates into CASSEANRRVAKNIQYF.

The gene calls are TRBV10-1 and TRBJ2-4, with D unclear. This CDR3 comprises 14 residues. V lost 3 bases and J 0 bases, leaving 6 bases between the germline ends. Germline lookup yields CDR1 WNHNN and CDR2 SYGVQD (reference sequence). This chain's CDR3 is CASSDRIAKNIQYF. The CDR3 region has the DNA TGCGCCAGCAGTGATAGGATAGCCAAAAACATTCAGTACTTC.

This clonotype showed up just a few times. V is TRBV12-3 or TRBV12-4 and J is TRBJ2-5; TRBD1 matches 8 bases. This CDR3 is 15 amino acids long. Trimming at V came to 6 bases and at J to 6 bases, leaving 12 bases not matched to a gene. CDR3 region: CASSSLTGELKTQYF. The CDR3 DNA is TGTGCCAGCAGCTCGTTGACAGGGGAGTTGAAGACCCAGTACTTC.

The rearrangement links TRBV3-1 to TRBJ2-7, with 8 bases fitting TRBD2. CDR3 length equals 16 residues. Trimming cost V 0 bases and J 5 bases; bases outside gene matches: 9. CDR1 and CDR2 from the germline V gene are LGHDT and YNNKEL (reference sequence). CDR3 bases: TGTGCCAGCAGCCAAGAATGGACCGGGGGGGCTGACGAGCAGTACTTC. This sequence encodes CASSQEWTGGADEQYF.

This clonotype was detected only a few times. This chain joins TRBV19 and TRBJ1-1; possibly TRBD1 for D (5 bases). Germline CDR1 LNHDA, CDR2 SQIVND (reference sequence). This CDR3 is 14 amino acids long. The V gene lost 5 bases and the J gene lost 1 base, with 11 bases spanning the gap. CDR3 DNA sequence: TGTGCCAGTAGTCCACAGGCGGCGAACACTGAAGCTTTCTTT. This translates into CASSPQAANTEAFF.

This clonotype was detected ten times or more. This chain uses TRBV24-1 with TRBJ1-6, with D maybe TRBD1 (5 bases). The V gene lost 1 base and the J gene lost 10 bases, with 19 bases spanning the gap. The CDR3 totals 17 residues. Looked up from germline, CDR1 is KGHDR and CDR2 is SFDVKD. The CDR3 DNA reads TGTGCCACCAGTGATTTTTTGGGGACCACTGATTCCTCACCCCTCCACTTT. This encodes CATSDFLGTTDSSPLHF.

Comments on this clonotype: A much larger clone lies one base from this, so it may be a read error. The chain joins TRBV2 to TRBJ2-1, with a tentative D call TRBD1 (6 bases). The CDR3 runs 12 residues. The germline V gene has CDR1 SNHLY and CDR2 FYNNEI. Here the CDR3 reads CASSFPGQAQCF. CDR3 DNA: TGTGCCAGCAGCTTTCCGGGACAAGCGCAGTGTTTT. Complete variable domain (other parts from reference TRBV2 and TRBJ2-1): EPEVTQTPSHQVTQMGQEVILRCVPISNHLYFYWYRQILGQKVEFLVSFYNNEISEKSEIFDDQFSVERPDGSNFTLKIRSTKLEDSAMYFCASSFPGQAQCFGPGTRLTVL.

This clonotype was counted ten times or more. V is TRBV2 and J is TRBJ2-3, with 8 bases fitting TRBD2. V trimming: 8 bases; J trimming: 3 bases; junction bases outside the gene matches: 10. Germline CDR1 reads SNHLY; CDR2 reads FYNNEI. This CDR3 spans 15 amino acids. CDR3 bases: TGTGCCAGCGCCTTAGGAGCGGGGGTAACAGATACGCAGTATTTT. As protein: CASALGAGVTDTQYF.

This clonotype was seen only a few times. The V call is TRBV10-3, the J call TRBJ1-6; 11 bases match TRBD1. J was trimmed by 5 bases and V by 6 bases; bases with no gene match: 0. The germline gives CDR1 ENHRY, CDR2 SYGVKD. The CDR3 length is 14 residues. CDR3 sequence reads: CAIRGQGDNSPLHF. The DNA of the CDR3 is TGTGCCATCAGGGGACAGGGGGATAATTCACCCCTCCACTTT.

This clonotype has a handful of counts. V usage is TRBV3-1 and J usage is TRBJ2-5; TRBD2 matches at 13 bases. J gave up 5 bases and V 3 bases, and 12 bases lay outside the gene matches. The CDR3 is 18 residues long. CDR1 and CDR2 (germline): LGHDT, YNNKEL (reference sequence). The CDR3 nucleotides read TGTGCCAGCAGCCACCAAAGTAGGGGACTAGCGGGGCCGGAGACCCAGTACTTC. This gives the protein CASSHQSRGLAGPETQYF.

This chain joins TRBV4-1 and TRBJ1-1; possibly TRBD1 for D (5 bases). V dropped 4 bases and J dropped 3 bases, with 27 bases sitting between them. The germline CDR1 and CDR2 sequences are MGHRA and YSYEKL. CDR3 size: 19 residues. CDR3 sequence reads: CASSPAPGTSRRKDTEAFF. CDR3 sequence (DNA): TGCGCCAGCAGCCCTGCCCCGGGGACTTCTCGAAGAAAGGACACTGAAGCTTTCTTT.

This clonotype came up many times. The genes are TRBV20-1 and TRBJ2-7, with 9 bases identical to TRBD1. The CDR3 has 14 residues. Germline CDR1 is DFQATT and CDR2 is SNEGSKA (reference sequence). V trimming: 2 bases; J trimming: 3 bases; junction bases outside the gene matches: 5. The DNA for the CDR3 is TGCAGTGCTAGAATGGCGGACAGGGGCTACGAGCAGTACTTC. Protein product: CSARMADRGYEQYF.

This clonotype was detected many times. J is TRBJ2-5 and V is TRBV11-2; TRBD1 or TRBD2 may be the D gene (5 bases each). V lost 0 bases and J 0 bases, leaving 11 bases between the germline ends. CDR1 SGHAT and CDR2 FQNNGV come from the germline V gene. This CDR3 is built from 16 residues. CDR3 coding DNA: TGTGCCAGCAGCTTAGAGGGACCTCGGTACCAAGAGACCCAGTACTTC. Translation: CASSLEGPRYQETQYF.

The chain carries TRBV12-5 and TRBJ2-1, with a tentative D call TRBD1 (6 bases). Deletions cut 0 bases from V and 9 bases from J, with 15 bases between. Germline V gives CDR1 LGHNT, CDR2 FRNRAP. This CDR3 has 15 residues. CDR3 nucleotides: TGTGCTAGTGGTTTGGTAACAGGGAGTGACAGTGAGCAGTTCTTC. It yields the protein CASGLVTGSDSEQFF.

This clonotype was observed a handful of times. V gene TRBV7-9 combines with J gene TRBJ2-1; TRBD2 matches at 9 bases. The ends lost 5 bases at V and 6 bases at J; junction bases unmatched: 5. The CDR3 is 14 residues long. CDR1 and CDR2 (germline): SEHNR, FQNEAQ (reference sequence). CDR3 DNA: TGTGCCAGCAGCCAGACGACTAGCGGCAATGAGCAGTTCTTC. Amino acid sequence: CASSQTTSGNEQFF.

The CDR3 sequence: CASSSPHNPTANYGYTF. CDR3 DNA: TGTGCCAGCAGCTCCCCACACAACCCCACAGCTAACTATGGCTACACCTTC. The chain joins TRBV28 to TRBJ1-2; D not certain. With 6 bases removed from V and 0 bases from J, the gap between germline ends came to 20 bases. Per the germline V gene, CDR1 is MDHEN and CDR2 is SYDVKM. The CDR3 contains 17 residues.

The chain couples TRBV19 to TRBJ1-3; D unclear. Trimming stripped 0 bases from V and 0 bases from J, with 12 bases between. Germline V lookup: CDR1 LNHDA, CDR2 SQIVND (reference sequence). The CDR3 contains 17 residues. The CDR3 reads CASSIDAGADSGNTIYF. The CDR3 DNA sequence: TGTGCCAGTAGTATAGATGCGGGAGCTGACTCTGGAAACACCATATATTTT.

This clonotype was observed a handful of times. V gene TRBV6-1 combines with J gene TRBJ2-7; 9 bases match TRBD1. V shed 10 bases and J 2 bases; nucleotides not matched to a gene: 9. CDR1 and CDR2 (germline): MNHNS, SASEGT. This CDR3 comprises 14 residues. The CDR3: CATGLGQGPYEQYF. In nucleotides, the CDR3 is TGTGCCACCGGACTTGGACAGGGGCCCTACGAGCAGTACTTC.

The chain's CDR3 is CASIPGGGPYGYTF. The CDR3 nucleotides read TGTGCCAGCATTCCGGGGGGGGGGCCCTATGGCTACACCTTC. J is TRBJ1-2 and V is TRBV7-2, with D perhaps matching TRBD1 (6 bases). The CDR3 has 14 residues. CDR1 is SGHTA, CDR2 FQGNSA, per germline. Trimming took off 7 bases at V and 4 bases at J, with 16 bases between the two ends.